This entry lists 20 T cell receptor beta chains sequenced from one sample in a study of blood T cell repertoires in COVID-19. The assay was immunoSEQ multiplex PCR, and TCRdb's table has in-frame clones only and misses some. The repertoire has some 290,000 clones, roughly 90% of them found once; the top ten carry 3% to 5%. Sequencing was performed on PBMCs or T cells enriched from blood (not recorded which). The source of these receptors is a woman aged 25 to 39 who had been exposed to COVID-19.

This clone was observed once. CDR3 in DNA: TGTGCCAGCAGCTTCAGTAAACAGGGGGCCGGGCAGCCCCAGCATTTT. As protein: CASSFSKQGAGQPQHF. The V call is TRBV7-2, the J call TRBJ1-5, with 9 nucleotides matching TRBD1. Germline V gene data show CDR1 as SGHTA and CDR2 as FQGNSA. The J segment lost 7 bases and the V segment lost 3 bases, leaving 10 bases of the junction unmatched. The CDR3 consists of 16 residues.

V is TRBV4-3 and J is TRBJ1-2, with D possibly TRBD1 on 6 matching bases. V lost 3 bases and J lost 4, with 12 bases in between. In germline, CDR1 is LGHNA, CDR2 YSLEER. The CDR3 consists of 14 residues. In DNA form, the CDR3 reads TGCGCCAGCAGCCAGGTCACAGGGTCCTATGGCTACACCTTC. Translated, it gives CASSQVTGSYGYTF.

V and J are TRBV6-5 and TRBJ1-1, with 9 bases identical to TRBD1. CDR1 and CDR2 from the germline V gene are MNHEY and SVGAGI. After removal of 7 bases from V and 5 bases from J, the junction contained 5 bases not matched to a gene. CDR3 size: 13 residues. The CDR3 DNA follows: TGTGCCAGCACCCAGACAGGGGGGACTGAAGCTTTCTTT. The encoded protein is CASTQTGGTEAFF.

CDR3 protein: CASSQRSEKLFF. The CDR3 nucleotides read TGCGCCAGCAGCCAACGTAGTGAAAAACTGTTTTTT. This rearrangement joins TRBV4-3 to TRBJ1-4; unclear D gene. In germline, CDR1 is LGHNA, CDR2 YSLEER. The V gene lost 2 bases and the J gene lost 7 bases, with 5 bases spanning the gap. This CDR3 has 12 amino acids.

The chain couples TRBV15 to TRBJ1-1; D gene ambiguous. The germline V gene encodes CDR1 LNHNV and CDR2 YYDKDF (reference sequence). Trimming took off 1 base at V and 7 bases at J, with 7 bases between the two ends. The CDR3 is 12 residues long. The DNA of the CDR3 is TGTGCCACCAGCAGAGGGGGAGGTGAAGCTTTCTTT. It yields the protein CATSRGGGEAFF.

The J gene is TRBJ2-3, the V gene TRBV7-8; no reliable D call. From germline, CDR1 is SGHVS and CDR2 FQNEAQ. The CDR3 has 15 residues. V was shortened by 2 bases and J by 2 bases, with 11 bases between the two germline ends. The CDR3 here is CASSLIGSDTDTQYF. The DNA of the CDR3 is TGTGCCAGCAGCTTAATCGGGTCTGACACAGATACGCAGTATTTT.

The chain carries TRBV7-2 and TRBJ2-1, with 9 bases fitting TRBD1. The CDR3 runs 14 residues. Germline loops: CDR1 SGHTA, CDR2 FQGNSA. V was pared by 7 bases and J by 6 bases, with 7 bases of the junction left unmatched. The CDR3 region has the DNA TGTGCCAGCACCGCGGACAGGGGTCTCAATGAGCAGTTCTTC. This translates into CASTADRGLNEQFF.

The chain uses TRBV7-9 and TRBJ2-5, with 11 bases fitting TRBD1. From germline, CDR1 is SEHNR and CDR2 FQNEAQ (reference sequence). V trimming: 4 bases; J trimming: 2 bases; junction bases outside the gene matches: 9. This CDR3 has 17 amino acids. CDR3 region: CASSSPDRGPLQETQYF. In nucleotides, the CDR3 is TGTGCCAGCAGCTCACCGGACAGGGGGCCCCTACAAGAGACCCAGTACTTC. The full variable domain, rest sourced from reference TRBV7-9 and TRBJ2-5, is DTGVSQNPRHKITKRGQNVTFRCDPISEHNRLYWYRQTLGQGPEFLTYFQNEAQLEKSRLLSDRFSAERPKGSFSTLEIQRTEQGDSAMYLCASSSPDRGPLQETQYFGPGTRLLVL.

The rearrangement uses TRBV5-6 and TRBJ2-5, with a possible D match to TRBD1 (5 bases). V was trimmed by 4 bases and J by 3 bases, leaving 10 bases between them. The CDR3 length is 13 residues. Per germline, CDR1 SGHDT and CDR2 YYEEEE. The CDR3 bases are TGTGCCAGCAGCGGGGCACCGGAAGAGACCCAGTACTTC. Protein: CASSGAPEETQYF. Drawing the rest from reference TRBV5-6 and TRBJ2-5, the complete variable domain is DAGVTQSPTHLIKTRGQQVTLRCSPKSGHDTVSWYQQALGQGPQFIFQYYEEEERQRGNFPDRFSGHQFPNYSSELNVNALLLGDSALYLCASSGAPEETQYFGPGTRLLVL.

V and J are TRBV5-1 and TRBJ2-3, with 7 bases identical to TRBD1. Germline V gene lookup returns CDR1 SGHRS and CDR2 YFSETQ. V lost 0 bases, J lost 5 bases, and 3 bases stayed unmatched. CDR3 length: 14 amino acids. CDR3 coding DNA: TGCGCCAGCAGCTTGGATTACAGGGGAGATACGCAGTATTTT. Translated: CASSLDYRGDTQYF.

The rearrangement joins TRBV7-9 to TRBJ1-1; 7 bases line up with TRBD1. This CDR3 contains 16 residues. Per germline, CDR1 SEHNR and CDR2 FQNEAQ (reference sequence). J gave up 1 base and V 3 bases, and 8 bases lay outside the gene matches. The chain's CDR3 is CASSFQGGYGNTEAFF. For the CDR3, the DNA is TGTGCCAGCAGCTTTCAAGGGGGCTACGGGAACACTGAAGCTTTCTTT.

The chain couples TRBV5-1 to TRBJ2-3; TRBD2 aligns across 13 bases. CDR1 and CDR2 (germline): SGHRS, YFSETQ. J was trimmed by 3 bases and V by 2 bases; bases with no gene match: 6. This CDR3 spans 17 amino acids. The CDR3 here is CASSFGPGLAGTDTQYF. As DNA, the CDR3 is TGCGCCAGCAGCTTTGGTCCGGGACTAGCGGGGACAGATACGCAGTATTTT. Complete variable domain (other parts from reference TRBV5-1 and TRBJ2-3): KAGVTQTPRYLIKTRGQQVTLSCSPISGHRSVSWYQQTPGQGLQFLFEYFSETQRNKGNFPGRFSGRQFSNSRSEMNVSTLELGDSALYLCASSFGPGLAGTDTQYFGPGTRLTVL.

The chain carries TRBV6-6 and TRBJ1-1; D call uncertain. The V and J ends lost 6 bases and 2 bases respectively, with 13 bases between them. This CDR3 has 14 amino acids. Germline V lookup: CDR1 MNHNY, CDR2 SVGAGI (reference sequence). In nucleotides, the CDR3 is TGTGCCAGCAGCCCAGACTGGATCAACACTGAAGCTTTCTTT. Translated: CASSPDWINTEAFF.

This chain uses TRBV28 with TRBJ2-1; 7 bases are a match to TRBD1. Germline-derived CDR1 and CDR2 are MDHEN and SYDVKM. The trim removed 6 bases at V and 9 bases at J, leaving 5 bases unmatched. The CDR3 length is 12 residues. The chain's CDR3 is CASRGQAGEQFF. CDR3 coding DNA: TGTGCCAGCAGAGGACAGGCCGGTGAGCAGTTCTTC.

The chain employs TRBV29-1 and TRBJ1-1; D remains ambiguous. The V gene lost 0 bases and the J gene lost 0 bases, with 8 bases spanning the gap. CDR3 length equals 14 residues. CDR1 SQVTM and CDR2 ANQGSEA come from the germline V gene. The CDR3 DNA reads TGCAGCGTTGAAGAGGGCAGTATGAACACTGAAGCTTTCTTT. It is translated as CSVEEGSMNTEAFF.

V and J are TRBV2 and TRBJ2-1; 7 nucleotides match TRBD1. Trimming took 0 bases from V and 8 from J; bases not matched to a gene: 13. Per germline, CDR1 SNHLY and CDR2 FYNNEI. CDR3 length: 17 residues. Here the CDR3 DNA reads TGTGCCAGCAGTGAAGCGCTAGGGGGCCGGTTCCCCCATGAGCAGTTCTTC. This sequence encodes CASSEALGGRFPHEQFF.

The CDR3: CASSEVFLAGGARDTQYF. As DNA, the CDR3 is TGTGCCAGCAGTGAAGTCTTTCTAGCGGGGGGGGCAAGAGATACGCAGTATTTT. The chain employs TRBV6-1 and TRBJ2-3, with 12 bases that match TRBD2. The V gene's germline CDR1 is MNHNS and CDR2 SASEGT. The length of the CDR3 is 18 residues. V shed 1 base and J 5 bases; nucleotides not matched to a gene: 10.

This chain connects TRBV6-5 to TRBJ2-7, with D perhaps TRBD1 (5 bases). CDR1 and CDR2 from the germline V gene are MNHEY and SVGAGI. This CDR3 region has 14 residues. Trimming removed 2 bases from V and 1 base from J, with 9 bases in between. The CDR3 sequence is CASSYQGSSYEQYF. The CDR3 nucleotides are TGTGCCAGCAGTTACCAGGGCAGTTCCTACGAGCAGTACTTC.

V gene TRBV19 combines with J gene TRBJ1-2; tentatively, D is TRBD1 (6 bases). The CDR3 is made up of 14 amino acids. Trimming removed 5 bases from V and 0 bases from J, with 10 bases in between. The germline CDR1 and CDR2 sequences are LNHDA and SQIVND (reference sequence). The CDR3 reads CASSRQVANYGYTF. CDR3 nucleotides: TGTGCCAGTAGTCGACAGGTAGCTAACTATGGCTACACCTTC.

This sequence joins TRBV13 and TRBJ2-7; 10 bases fit TRBD1. The CDR3 extends over 15 amino acids. J lost 7 bases, V lost 3 bases, and 9 bases had no gene match. From germline, CDR1 is PRHDT and CDR2 FYEKMQ (reference sequence). CDR3: CASSFQTGGGREQYF. The CDR3 DNA follows: TGTGCCAGCAGCTTCCAGACAGGGGGCGGGAGAGAGCAGTACTTC.